The clone carrying this T cell receptor (beta chain) was detected many times. Its antigen remains unidentified. The sample originates from a study of T cell repertoires in cytomegalovirus infection. Overall study context: CMV infection together with matching HLA type was indicated by public TCR beta signatures.

Study-level results: Carriage of CMV together with the relevant HLA was identifiable through cumulative public TCR beta family frequency. Ex vivo, HLA-C-restricted CMV-specific TCR beta clonotypes prevailed over the rest of the response.

Germline V lookup: CDR1 SGHTA, CDR2 FQGNSA. The CDR3 covers 13 residues. The V end lost 5 bases, the J end lost 2 bases, and 9 bases lay between the germline ends. MiXCR, applied by TCRdb to the reads, yields one record per CDR3 protein. This table has 150,000 to 200,000 distinct CDR3 sequences, approximately 28% appearing once. Material: PBMCs. The chain combines TRBV7-2 with TRBJ1-2; unclear D gene. This TCR was sampled from a human donor in good health (CMV status not recorded). Some clones in this sample may be carry-over from other donors' samples. The CDR3 sequence: CASSDRANYGYTF. CDR3 DNA sequence: TGTGCCAGCAGCGACCGGGCCAACTATGGCTACACCTTC.